The T cell receptor (beta chain) described here comes from a study of control samples from healthy donors and cancer patients. Method: immunoSEQ multiplex PCR; TCRdb's copy keeps in-frame clones and lacks some. The sample includes 5,500 to 8,500 clones, about 74% seen only once; the top ten take approximately 15%. With 0 bases clipped from V and 7 bases from J, the junction kept 7 bases outside the gene matches. The CDR3 runs 16 residues. In germline, CDR1 is SGHRS, CDR2 YFSETQ. The V gene is TRBV5-1, the J gene TRBJ2-1; 10 bases fit TRBD1. Sequencing was carried out using formalin-fixed, paraffin-embedded tissue. The receptor's source is a male donor with melanoma. The CDR3 nucleotides read TGCGCCAGCAGCTTGGGGACCGGGACAGGGGAAAATGAGCAGTTCTTC. Protein product: CASSLGTGTGENEQFF.